The clone carrying this T cell receptor (beta chain) was seen more than once but under ten times. The antigen remains unidentified. TCRdb used MiXCR to reprocess the 5' RACE reads, holding one entry per CDR3 protein. This sample has around 610,000 distinct CDR3 sequences; approximately 13% occur once, and the top ten carry 11% to 15%. The data belong to a study of T cells after yellow fever vaccination. Study-wide findings and caveats: After the booster, approximately 95% of CD4 and more than 85% of CD8 primary-response clones were re-detected.

Trimming took off 2 bases at V and 7 bases at J, with 8 bases between the two ends. The CDR3 has 12 residues. Germline-derived CDR1 and CDR2 are MNHEY and SVGAGI. The sequencing here drew on PBMCs, taken on the day of the yellow fever booster vaccination. J is TRBJ1-1 and V is TRBV6-5; D remains unclear. The source is a man between 25 and 39 years old who received the YFV17D yellow fever vaccine. CDR3: CASSYKGVEAFF. CDR3 nucleotides: TGTGCCAGCAGTTACAAGGGAGTTGAAGCTTTCTTT.